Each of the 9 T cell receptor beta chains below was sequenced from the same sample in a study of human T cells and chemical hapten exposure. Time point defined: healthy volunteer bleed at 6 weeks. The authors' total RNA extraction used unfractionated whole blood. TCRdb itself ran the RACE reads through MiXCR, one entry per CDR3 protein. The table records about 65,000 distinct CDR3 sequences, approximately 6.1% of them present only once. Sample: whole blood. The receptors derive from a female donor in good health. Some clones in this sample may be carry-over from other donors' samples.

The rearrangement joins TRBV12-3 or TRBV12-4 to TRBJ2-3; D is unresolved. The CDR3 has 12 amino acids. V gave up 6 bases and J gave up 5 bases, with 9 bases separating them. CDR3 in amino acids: CASRRARDTQYF. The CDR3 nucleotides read TGTGCCAGCAGGAGAGCCCGAGATACGCAGTATTTT.

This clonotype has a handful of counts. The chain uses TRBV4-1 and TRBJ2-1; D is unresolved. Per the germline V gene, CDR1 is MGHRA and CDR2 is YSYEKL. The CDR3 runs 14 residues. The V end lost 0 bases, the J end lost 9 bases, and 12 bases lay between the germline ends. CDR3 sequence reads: CASSQDVGWGEQFF. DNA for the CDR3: TGCGCCAGCAGCCAAGATGTGGGGTGGGGTGAGCAGTTCTTC.

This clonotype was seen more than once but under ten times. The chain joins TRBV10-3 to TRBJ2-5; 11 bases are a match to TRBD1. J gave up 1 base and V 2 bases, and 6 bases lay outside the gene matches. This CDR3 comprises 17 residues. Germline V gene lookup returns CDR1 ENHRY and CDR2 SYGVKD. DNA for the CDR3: TGTGCCATCAGTGAGACTTCCGGGACAGGGGGCCAAGAGACCCAGTACTTC. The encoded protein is CAISETSGTGGQETQYF.

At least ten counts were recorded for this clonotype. As DNA, the CDR3 is TGCAGTGCTAGAGGAGCTTCACTAGCGGGGATGGACAATGAGCAGTTCTTC. This encodes CSARGASLAGMDNEQFF. The chain links TRBV20-1 to TRBJ2-1; 10 bases line up with TRBD2. Germline values: CDR1 DFQATT, CDR2 SNEGSKA (reference sequence). The CDR3 is 17 amino acids. Losses at the gene ends were 1 base for V and 5 bases for J; bases not matched to a gene: 11.

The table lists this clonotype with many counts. In DNA form, the CDR3 reads TGTGCCAGCAGCCAAGTTGGTGATAGGGGGTATGGAAACACCATATATTTT. Translation gives CASSQVGDRGYGNTIYF. This chain links TRBV4-2 with TRBJ1-3, with D possibly TRBD1 on 6 matching bases. Trimming removed 1 base from V and 3 bases from J, with 16 bases in between. Looked up from germline, CDR1 is LGHNA and CDR2 is YNFKEQ. The CDR3 has 17 residues.

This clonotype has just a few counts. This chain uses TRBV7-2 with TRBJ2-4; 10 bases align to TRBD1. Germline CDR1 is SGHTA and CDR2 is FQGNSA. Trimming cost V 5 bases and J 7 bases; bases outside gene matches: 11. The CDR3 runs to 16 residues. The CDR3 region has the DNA TGTGCCAGCAGCCGGACAGGGGGTTCCTTCATCAACATTCAGTACTTC. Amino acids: CASSRTGGSFINIQYF.

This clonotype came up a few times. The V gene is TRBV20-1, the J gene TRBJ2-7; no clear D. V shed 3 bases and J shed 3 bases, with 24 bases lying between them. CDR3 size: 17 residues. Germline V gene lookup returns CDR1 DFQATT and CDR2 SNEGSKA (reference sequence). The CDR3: CSARDPSGSFSDYEQYF. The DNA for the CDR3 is TGCAGTGCTAGGGACCCCTCGGGTAGCTTTTCGGACTACGAGCAGTACTTC.

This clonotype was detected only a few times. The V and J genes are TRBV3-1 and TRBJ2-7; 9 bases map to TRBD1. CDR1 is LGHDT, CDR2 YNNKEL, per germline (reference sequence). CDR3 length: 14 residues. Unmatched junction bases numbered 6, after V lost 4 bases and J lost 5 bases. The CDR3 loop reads CASSRWDRDHEQYF. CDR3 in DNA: TGTGCCAGCAGCCGTTGGGACAGGGACCACGAGCAGTACTTC.

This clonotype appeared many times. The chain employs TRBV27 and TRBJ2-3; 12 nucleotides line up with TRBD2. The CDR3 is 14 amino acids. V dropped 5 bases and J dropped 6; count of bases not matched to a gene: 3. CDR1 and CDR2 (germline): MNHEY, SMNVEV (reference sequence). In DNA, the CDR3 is TGTGCCAGCAGTACTAGCGGGAGGAGGGATACGCAGTATTTT. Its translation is CASSTSGRRDTQYF.